Listed below are T cell receptor beta chains from one sample, sequenced in a study of beta chain features in type 1 diabetes. Sequenced by immunoSEQ multiplex PCR; TCRdb stores in-frame clones only, minus some. The sample shows roughly 300,000 clones, 14% of them seen only once. The sample consisted of central memory CD4+ T cells from blood. Receptors were obtained from a man aged 30 to 45 in good health. Each CDR3 is given with its conserved first and last residue. Fields, in order: clone size, J gene, V gene, D gene, CDR3 protein, CDR3 DNA. D genes are given only for firm matches. Size tells how often a clone was seen (once, few, many) or the class of an expanded clone, and some rows leave it out.

clone size: NA
J gene: TRBJ1-5
V gene: TRBV27
D gene: TRBD1
CDR3 protein: CASRPGTGNQPQHF
CDR3 DNA: TGTGCCAGCCGACCAGGGACAGGGAATCAGCCCCAGCATTTT

clone size: few
J gene: TRBJ1-5
V gene: TRBV30
D gene: NA
CDR3 protein: CAWSVRSGGNQPQHF
CDR3 DNA: TGTGCCTGGAGTGTACGATCCGGAGGCAATCAGCCCCAGCATTTT

clone size: NA
J gene: TRBJ2-3
V gene: TRBV7-8
D gene: NA
CDR3 protein: CASSPELSSTDTQYF
CDR3 DNA: TGTGCCAGCAGCCCCGAGCTAAGTAGCACAGATACGCAGTATTTT

clone size: few
J gene: TRBJ2-5
V gene: TRBV5-1
D gene: NA
CDR3 protein: CASSLLSVAGETQYF
CDR3 DNA: TGCGCCAGCAGCTTGTTATCCGTAGCCGGAGAGACCCAGTACTTC

clone size: few
J gene: TRBJ1-1
V gene: TRBV27
D gene: NA
CDR3 protein: CASSFLKNTEAFF
CDR3 DNA: TGTGCCAGCAGTTTTTTAAAAAACACTGAAGCTTTCTTT

clone size: many
J gene: TRBJ1-2
V gene: TRBV14
D gene: NA
CDR3 protein: CASSQVESGYTF
CDR3 DNA: TGTGCCAGCAGCCAAGTTGAGAGTGGCTACACCTTC

clone size: few
J gene: TRBJ2-1
V gene: TRBV5-4
D gene: TRBD2
CDR3 protein: CASSFQREGLFSYNEQFF
CDR3 DNA: TGTGCCAGCAGCTTTCAGCGGGAGGGCCTTTTCTCCTACAATGAGCAGTTCTTC

clone size: NA
J gene: TRBJ2-3
V gene: TRBV6-5
D gene: TRBD2
CDR3 protein: CASSWGLAGISDTQYF
CDR3 DNA: TGTGCCAGCAGTTGGGGACTAGCGGGAATTTCAGATACGCAGTATTTT

clone size: few
J gene: TRBJ1-6
V gene: TRBV27
D gene: NA
CDR3 protein: CASSKAGVSPLHF
CDR3 DNA: TGTGCCAGCAGTAAGGCCGGAGTTTCACCCCTCCACTTT

clone size: NA
J gene: TRBJ1-2
V gene: TRBV11-2
D gene: NA
CDR3 protein: CASSQNRVANYGYTF
CDR3 DNA: TGCGCCAGCAGCCAAAACAGAGTAGCTAACTATGGCTACACCTTC

clone size: many
J gene: TRBJ2-3
V gene: TRBV29-1
D gene: TRBD2
CDR3 protein: CSVDGVAGGRDTQYF
CDR3 DNA: TGCAGCGTTGATGGGGTAGCGGGAGGTCGAGATACGCAGTATTTT

clone size: few
J gene: TRBJ1-5
V gene: TRBV15
D gene: NA
CDR3 protein: CATSGGVGYNQPQHF
CDR3 DNA: TGTGCCACCAGCGGGGGTGTGGGGTACAATCAGCCCCAGCATTTT

clone size: NA
J gene: TRBJ2-5
V gene: TRBV7-6
D gene: NA
CDR3 protein: CASSWISQETQYF
CDR3 DNA: TGTGCCAGCAGCTGGATTTCCCAAGAGACCCAGTACTTC

clone size: NA
J gene: TRBJ2-5
V gene: TRBV5-1
D gene: NA
CDR3 protein: CASSKERGSGETQYF
CDR3 DNA: TGCGCCAGCAGTAAGGAAAGAGGGTCTGGAGAGACCCAGTACTTC

clone size: NA
J gene: TRBJ2-3
V gene: TRBV5-6
D gene: TRBD1
CDR3 protein: CASSFSIGQGTDTQYF
CDR3 DNA: TGTGCCAGCAGCTTCAGTATCGGACAGGGCACAGATACGCAGTATTTT

clone size: few
J gene: TRBJ1-3
V gene: TRBV5-5
D gene: TRBD1
CDR3 protein: CASSRGQAGLGNTIYF
CDR3 DNA: TGTGCCAGCAGCCGCGGACAGGCCGGCCTTGGAAACACCATATATTTT

clone size: NA
J gene: TRBJ2-1
V gene: TRBV19
D gene: TRBD2
CDR3 protein: CASSPDGLAGKFF
CDR3 DNA: TGTGCCAGTAGTCCCGATGGGCTAGCGGGAAAGTTCTTC